These 17 T cell receptor beta chains came from one sample sequenced in a study of technical replicates of blood from a handful of donors. Data came from immunoSEQ multiplex PCR; TCRdb stores just in-frame clones and leaves some out. The sample shows some 70,000 clones, 95% to 97% of them seen only once. The sample was T cells isolated from PBMCs. These TCRs come from a human donor in good health.

The chain has TRBV7-8 and TRBJ2-4; tentative D call: TRBD2 (6 bases). V was cut by 2 bases and J by 1 base, with 15 bases left in between. This CDR3 has 17 residues. Germline V gene data show CDR1 as SGHVS and CDR2 as FQNEAQ. Written as DNA, the CDR3 is TGTGCCAGCAGCTTAAACGGGGCTAGCGCGGCCAAAAACATTCAGTACTTC. Amino acids: CASSLNGASAAKNIQYF. Combining the CDR3 with reference TRBV7-8 and TRBJ2-4 gives the whole variable domain GAGVSQSPRYKVAKRGQDVALRCDPISGHVSLFWYQQALGQGPEFLTYFQNEAQLDKSGLPSDRFFAERPEGSVSTLKIQRTQQEDSAVYLCASSLNGASAAKNIQYFGAGTRLSVL.

This clone was seen once. This chain's CDR3 is CASSPAGGINYGYTF. The CDR3 coding sequence is TGTGCCAGCTCACCAGCGGGGGGCATTAACTATGGCTACACCTTC. The chain joins TRBV18 to TRBJ1-2; the D gene is possibly TRBD1 (6 bases). Germline V gene data show CDR1 as KGHSH and CDR2 as LQKENI. The V and J ends lost 2 bases and 1 base respectively, with 11 bases between them. The CDR3 loop spans 15 amino acids.

The chain uses TRBV4-1 and TRBJ2-1, with 8 nucleotides matching TRBD2. There are 14 residues in the CDR3. Germline lookup yields CDR1 MGHRA and CDR2 YSYEKL. The J segment lost 10 bases and the V segment lost 1 base, leaving 6 bases of the junction unmatched. The CDR3 DNA is TGCGCCAGCAGCCAAGCCGTACTAGCGGCGGAGCAGTTCTTC. It yields the protein CASSQAVLAAEQFF.

The chain carries TRBV30 and TRBJ2-4; D might be TRBD1 (5 bases). Germline CDR1 GTSNPN, CDR2 SVGIG (reference sequence). This CDR3 region has 13 residues. Trimming took off 0 bases at V and 6 bases at J, with 9 bases between the two ends. The CDR3 DNA follows: TGTGCCTGGAGTGTAGCCCAGGGAAACATTCAGTACTTC. Protein sequence: CAWSVAQGNIQYF.

The genes are TRBV30 and TRBJ2-1; 12 bases agree with TRBD2. The CDR3 sequence is 16 residues long. With V trimmed by 2 bases and J by 1 base, 3 bases remained unmatched. The germline CDR1 and CDR2 sequences are GTSNPN and SVGIG (reference sequence). The CDR3 bases are TGTGCCTGGAGTCTAGCGGGAGGGATTTCCTACAATGAGCAGTTCTTC. This sequence encodes CAWSLAGGISYNEQFF.

The gene calls are TRBV7-9 and TRBJ1-1; D is undetermined. In germline, CDR1 is SEHNR, CDR2 FQNEAQ (reference sequence). Trimming took 0 bases from V and 3 from J, leaving 5 bases between them. This CDR3 contains 13 residues. CDR3 DNA: TGTGCCAGCAGCTTAGCCGGGGACACTGAAGCTTTCTTT. It yields the protein CASSLAGDTEAFF.

The chain uses TRBV15 and TRBJ1-3; 7 bases fit TRBD1. The CDR3 length is 17 residues. Germline lookup yields CDR1 LNHNV and CDR2 YYDKDF (reference sequence). V shed 2 bases and J 6 bases; nucleotides not matched to a gene: 13. In nucleotides, the CDR3 is TGTGCCACCAGCAGAACCAGACGGATAACAGGGGAAAACACCATATATTTT. This encodes CATSRTRRITGENTIYF.

The chain couples TRBV11-3 to TRBJ2-1; D not resolved. The germline V gene encodes CDR1 SGHNT and CDR2 YENEEA. CDR3 length: 14 amino acids. Between the trimmed V and J ends, which lost 0 bases and 0 bases, there was a span of 3 bases. CDR3 coding DNA: TGTGCCAGCAGCTTAGACAGCTCCTACAATGAGCAGTTCTTC. Protein: CASSLDSSYNEQFF.

J is TRBJ2-3 and V is TRBV30, with 8 nucleotides matching TRBD2. The V gene end was trimmed by 2 bases and the J gene end by 6 bases; junction bases not matched to a gene: 4. The CDR3 sequence is 13 residues long. Germline lookup yields CDR1 GTSNPN and CDR2 SVGIG (reference sequence). The CDR3 nucleotides read TGTGCCTGGAGTAATAGCGGGGCGGATACGCAGTATTTT. This translates into CAWSNSGADTQYF.

The sample holds one count of this clone. V is TRBV4-1 and J is TRBJ1-1, with 9 nucleotides matching TRBD1. After removal of 1 base from V and 3 bases from J, the junction contained 15 bases not matched to a gene. The CDR3 loop spans 19 amino acids. Germline-derived CDR1 and CDR2 are MGHRA and YSYEKL. The CDR3: CASSQAPGVQGALDTEAFF. Written as DNA, the CDR3 is TGCGCCAGCAGCCAAGCTCCGGGGGTACAGGGGGCATTGGACACTGAAGCTTTCTTT.

This clone was counted once. The V and J genes are TRBV5-5 and TRBJ1-3, with D tentatively TRBD1 (6 bases). V shed 5 bases and J shed 3 bases, with 15 bases lying between them. The germline gives CDR1 SGHKS, CDR2 YYEKEE (reference sequence). This CDR3 is built from 15 residues. The CDR3 nucleotides are TGTGCCAGCAGTCCAACCGGGACACTTGGAAACACCATATATTTT. It specifies CASSPTGTLGNTIYF. Drawing the rest from reference TRBV5-5 and TRBJ1-3, the complete variable domain is DAGVTQSPTHLIKTRGQQVTLRCSPISGHKSVSWYQQVLGQGPQFIFQYYEKEERGRGNFPDRFSARQFPNYSSELNVNALLLGDSALYLCASSPTGTLGNTIYFGEGSWLTVV.

This clone has a single count. The chain combines TRBV30 with TRBJ1-1, with D possibly matching TRBD1 (6 bases). Trimming shortened V by 3 bases and J by 3 bases, and 17 bases separated the two germline ends. The length of the CDR3 is 15 residues. The V gene's germline CDR1 is GTSNPN and CDR2 SVGIG (reference sequence). The CDR3 DNA sequence: TGTGCCTGGAGGACGAACAGGGAGAAAGACACTGAAGCTTTCTTT. It specifies CAWRTNREKDTEAFF.

The J gene is TRBJ1-2, the V gene TRBV6-5; no clear D gene. The ends were cut back, 0 bases at V and 2 bases at J, with 4 bases in the middle. This CDR3 contains 13 residues. Per the germline V gene, CDR1 is MNHEY and CDR2 is SVGAGI. The CDR3 bases are TGTGCCAGCAGTTACTCGCGGAACTATGGCTACACCTTC. Its translation: CASSYSRNYGYTF.

The genes are TRBV7-2 and TRBJ1-2; D call uncertain. V lost 2 bases and J lost 2, with 12 bases in between. Per germline, CDR1 SGHTA and CDR2 FQGNSA. This CDR3 is 15 amino acids long. CDR3 in amino acids: CASSLSGEPNYGYTF. The CDR3 DNA is TGTGCCAGCAGCTTATCTGGAGAGCCCAACTATGGCTACACCTTC.

The gene calls are TRBV7-3 and TRBJ2-5; 8 bases map to TRBD2. V shed 3 bases and J 0 bases; nucleotides not matched to a gene: 3. The germline V gene has CDR1 SGHTA and CDR2 FQGTGA. The length of the CDR3 is 15 residues. The CDR3 DNA reads TGTGCCAGCAGCTTCTTCGGGGGGGACCAAGAGACCCAGTACTTC. This gives the protein CASSFFGGDQETQYF.

This sequence joins TRBV13 and TRBJ1-3; D remains ambiguous. Germline assignment: CDR1 PRHDT and CDR2 FYEKMQ (reference sequence). V lost 5 bases and J lost 8, with 16 bases in between. This CDR3 is built from 14 residues. For the CDR3, the DNA is TGTGCCAGCAGCCCCCGAGGTACCTCGGACACCATATATTTT. Protein: CASSPRGTSDTIYF.

The CDR3 is CASSQETSRDRGFLANYGYTF. The DNA for the CDR3 is TGTGCCAGCAGCCAAGAAACCAGCCGGGACAGGGGGTTTCTAGCTAACTATGGCTACACCTTC. V gene TRBV4-2 combines with J gene TRBJ1-2; 11 bases line up with TRBD1. Germline CDR1 LGHNA, CDR2 YNFKEQ. Trimming removed 0 bases from V and 0 bases from J; junction bases left unmatched: 15. The CDR3 extends over 21 amino acids.